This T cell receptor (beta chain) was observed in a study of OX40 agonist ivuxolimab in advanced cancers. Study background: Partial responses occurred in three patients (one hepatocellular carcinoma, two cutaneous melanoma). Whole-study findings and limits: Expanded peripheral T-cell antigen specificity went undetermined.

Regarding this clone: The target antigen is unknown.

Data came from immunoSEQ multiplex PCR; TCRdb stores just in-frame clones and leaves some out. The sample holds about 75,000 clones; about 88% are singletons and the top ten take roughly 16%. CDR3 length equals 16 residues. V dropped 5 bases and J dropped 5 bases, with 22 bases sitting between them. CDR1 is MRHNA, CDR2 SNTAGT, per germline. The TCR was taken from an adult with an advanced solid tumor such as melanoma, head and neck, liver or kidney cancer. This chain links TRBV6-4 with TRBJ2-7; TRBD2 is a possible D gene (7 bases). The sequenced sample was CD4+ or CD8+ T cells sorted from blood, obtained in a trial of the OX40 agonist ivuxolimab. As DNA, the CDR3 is TGTGCCAGCAGTCGATGGGGGAGGGGGAGTTCCGACGAGCAGTACTTC. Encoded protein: CASSRWGRGSSDEQYF.